This TCR beta chain stems from a study of T cell responses to AZD1222 COVID-19 vaccine. The repertoire was sequenced with immunoSEQ multiplex PCR; TCRdb's copy has only in-frame clones and lacks some. The sample comprises 150,000 or so clones, approximately 92% of which are singletons, and less than 3% rests with the top ten. The CDR3 has 13 residues. The ends lost 5 bases at V and 4 bases at J; junction bases unmatched: 3. CDR1 and CDR2 (germline): MNHEY, SMNVEV (reference sequence). The source material was peripheral blood, sampled on day 0 of AZD1222 vaccination. The chain carries TRBV27 and TRBJ1-2; 8 bases map to TRBD1. The source is an adult in good health. CDR3 sequence: CASSRQGIYGYTF. CDR3 bases: TGTGCCAGCAGTCGACAGGGGATCTATGGCTACACCTTC.